The rows below give T cell receptor beta chains drawn from one sample of a study of shared clonotypes between healthy human individuals. Here immunoSEQ multiplex PCR was the method, and the copy in TCRdb shows in-frame clones only, minus some. The data hold millions of clones, with about 95% observed a single time. Input material: naive CD8+ T cells sorted from blood. The receptors here all came from a man younger than 30 in good health. CDR3s include the opening cysteine and the closing phenylalanine or tryptophan. D genes are given only for firm matches. Part of the rows lack a size; the others show once, few, many or a class for expanded clones.

clone_size	j_call	v_call	d_call	cdr3_nt	cdr3_aa
.	TRBJ1-5	TRBV30	TRBD1	TGTGCCTGGAGTGCCTCCCCAGGGGGCGGCAATCAGCCCCAGCATTTT	CAWSASPGGGNQPQHF
.	TRBJ2-3	TRBV13	.	TGTGCCAGCAGACCCAGCCCACAGAGTCCTAGCACAGATACGCAGTATTTT	CASRPSPQSPSTDTQYF
.	TRBJ2-5	TRBV25-1	.	TGTGCCAGCAGTGAGTCGGAAGAGGGGCGGGGAGAGACCCAGTACTTC	CASSESEEGRGETQYF
.	TRBJ2-1	TRBV6-5	.	TGTGCCAGCAGTTACCTCGGCAGCGACAATGAGCAGTTCTTC	CASSYLGSDNEQFF
once	TRBJ2-7	TRBV2	TRBD2	TGTGCCAGCAGCCACTCTAGCGGGGAGACCTCCTACGAGCAGTACTTC	CASSHSSGETSYEQYF
.	TRBJ2-1	TRBV27	TRBD2	TGTGCCAGCAGTCCGCTAGCGGGAGGGCCGTCCGAGCAGTTCTTC	CASSPLAGGPSEQFF
once	TRBJ1-1	TRBV4-3	TRBD1	TGCGCCAGCAGCCAAGATAGGGGACAGTTTGAAGCTTTCTTT	CASSQDRGQFEAFF
.	TRBJ1-6	TRBV10-3	TRBD1	TGTGCCATCAGTGCCTTGGACAGGACCTATAATTCACCCCTCCACTTT	CAISALDRTYNSPLHF
.	TRBJ2-7	TRBV30	TRBD2	TGTGCCTGGAGTGGGCGGGGGACCGCCTACGAGCAGTACTTC	CAWSGRGTAYEQYF
.	TRBJ2-3	TRBV19	.	TGTGCCAGTAGTATAGATCGTTGGATCGGGAGTAGCACAGATACGCAGTATTTT	CASSIDRWIGSSTDTQYF
.	TRBJ2-5	TRBV6-6	.	TGTGCCAGCAGTACCCCCCGGGACTGGCAACAAGAGACCCAGTACTTC	CASSTPRDWQQETQYF
.	TRBJ2-5	TRBV14	.	TGTGCCAGCAGCCAGACGGGAAGCAAAGAGACCCAGTACTTC	CASSQTGSKETQYF
.	TRBJ1-4	TRBV5-6	.	TGTGCCAGCAGCTTCAGGACAGAGGCGGTTCAGAATGAAAAACTGTTTTTT	CASSFRTEAVQNEKLFF
.	TRBJ1-1	TRBV28	.	TGTGCCAGCAGTCCAGCACGGGCGAACACTGAAGCTTTCTTT	CASSPARANTEAFF
.	TRBJ1-1	TRBV7-9	.	TGTGCCAGCAGTTTTAGCGAGGGGAACACTGAAGCTTTCTTT	CASSFSEGNTEAFF
.	TRBJ2-1	TRBV28	TRBD1	TGTGCCAGCAGTCAGACCGGGACAGGGAAGGACAATGAGCAGTTCTTC	CASSQTGTGKDNEQFF
.	TRBJ2-7	TRBV4-1	TRBD1	TGCGCCAGCAGCCCCGGGACAGGGGGCGACGAGCAGTACTTC	CASSPGTGGDEQYF
.	TRBJ1-1	TRBV5-4	.	TGTGCCAGCAGTTTAGACAGGAACACTGAAGCTTTCTTT	CASSLDRNTEAFF
once	TRBJ2-7	TRBV7-8	TRBD1	TGTGCCAGCAGCTTACCCCGGACAGGGTCAACCTACGAGCAGTACTTC	CASSLPRTGSTYEQYF
once	TRBJ1-1	TRBV5-1	TRBD1	TGCGCCAGCAGCTTGACAGGGGGCGGGGTGATCACTGAAGCTTTCTTT	CASSLTGGGVITEAFF
.	TRBJ2-3	TRBV19	.	TGTGCCAGTAGTACTTGGGACAACACAGATACGCAGTATTTT	CASSTWDNTDTQYF
.	TRBJ2-3	TRBV7-6	TRBD2	TGTGCCAGCAGCTTAAAGACTAGCGGGGGGGATACGCAGTATTTT	CASSLKTSGGDTQYF
once	TRBJ2-7	TRBV6-5	.	TGTGCCAGCAGTTGGAAAACACTAACCTACGAGCAGTACTTC	CASSWKTLTYEQYF
.	TRBJ1-2	TRBV18	TRBD1	TGTGCCAGCTCACTCACACCAGGGACAGCCCACTATGGCTACACCTTC	CASSLTPGTAHYGYTF
.	TRBJ1-5	TRBV6-1	.	TGTGCCAGCAGTGATTCGAGGGTGGGGAGCAATCAGCCCCAGCATTTT	CASSDSRVGSNQPQHF
.	TRBJ2-1	TRBV6-1	TRBD1	TGTGCCAGCAGCCCGACAGGGGGTGCCTACAATGAGCAGTTCTTC	CASSPTGGAYNEQFF